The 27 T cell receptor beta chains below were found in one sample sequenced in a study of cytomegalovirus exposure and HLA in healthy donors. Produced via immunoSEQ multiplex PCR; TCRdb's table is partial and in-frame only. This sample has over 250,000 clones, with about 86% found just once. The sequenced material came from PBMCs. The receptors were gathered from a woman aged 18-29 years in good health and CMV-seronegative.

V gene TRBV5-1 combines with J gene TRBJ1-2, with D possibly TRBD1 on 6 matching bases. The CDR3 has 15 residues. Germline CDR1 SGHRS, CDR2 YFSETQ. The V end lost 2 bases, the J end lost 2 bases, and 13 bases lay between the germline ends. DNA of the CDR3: TGCGCCAGCAGCTTCTTTCCAGGGGCCAACTATGGCTACACCTTC. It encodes CASSFFPGANYGYTF.

CDR3 nucleotides: TGTGCCAGCAGCCCGACCGGGACAGCAACTAATGAAAAACTGTTTTTT. Its translation is CASSPTGTATNEKLFF. The V gene is TRBV7-9, the J gene TRBJ1-4; 7 nucleotides align to TRBD1. V lost 5 bases to trimming and J lost 0 bases; unmatched junction nucleotides: 6. The V gene's germline CDR1 is SEHNR and CDR2 FQNEAQ (reference sequence). This CDR3 region has 16 residues.

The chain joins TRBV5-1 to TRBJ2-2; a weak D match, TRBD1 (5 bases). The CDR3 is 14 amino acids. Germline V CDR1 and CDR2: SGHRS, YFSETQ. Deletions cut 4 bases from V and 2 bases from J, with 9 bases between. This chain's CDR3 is CASSPDTNTGELFF. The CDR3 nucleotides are TGCGCCAGCAGCCCGGACACTAACACCGGGGAGCTGTTTTTT.

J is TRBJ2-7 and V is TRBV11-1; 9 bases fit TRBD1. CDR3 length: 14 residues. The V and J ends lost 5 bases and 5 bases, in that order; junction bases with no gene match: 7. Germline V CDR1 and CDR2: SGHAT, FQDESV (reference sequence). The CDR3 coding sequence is TGTGCCAGCAGCCCCCGGGACAGGGCCCACGAGCAGTACTTC. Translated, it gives CASSPRDRAHEQYF.

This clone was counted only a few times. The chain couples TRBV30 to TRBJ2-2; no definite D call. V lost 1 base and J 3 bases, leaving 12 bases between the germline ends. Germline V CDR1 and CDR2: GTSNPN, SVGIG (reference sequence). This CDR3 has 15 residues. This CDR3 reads CAWSDQQRDTGELFF. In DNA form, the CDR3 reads TGTGCCTGGAGTGACCAGCAACGGGACACCGGGGAGCTGTTTTTT.

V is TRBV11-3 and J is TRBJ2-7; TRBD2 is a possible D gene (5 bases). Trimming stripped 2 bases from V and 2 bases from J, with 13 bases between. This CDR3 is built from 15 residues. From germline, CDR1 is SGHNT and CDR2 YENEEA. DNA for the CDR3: TGTGCCAGCAGCTTATCGCCTAGCAGAGCCTACGAGCAGTACTTC. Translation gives CASSLSPSRAYEQYF.

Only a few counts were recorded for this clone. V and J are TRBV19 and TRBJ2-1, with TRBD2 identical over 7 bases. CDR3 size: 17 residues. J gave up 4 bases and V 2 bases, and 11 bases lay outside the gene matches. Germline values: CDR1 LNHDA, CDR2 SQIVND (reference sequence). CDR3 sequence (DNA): TGTGCCAGTAGTATATTGGCGGGAGCCCCCTTATACAATGAGCAGTTCTTC. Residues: CASSILAGAPLYNEQFF.

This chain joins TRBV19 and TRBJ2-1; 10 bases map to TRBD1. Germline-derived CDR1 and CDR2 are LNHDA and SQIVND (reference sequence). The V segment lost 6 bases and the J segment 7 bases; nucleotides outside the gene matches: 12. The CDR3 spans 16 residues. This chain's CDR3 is CASRHGRDRGWNEQFF. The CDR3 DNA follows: TGTGCCAGTAGGCATGGCCGGGACAGGGGCTGGAATGAGCAGTTCTTC.

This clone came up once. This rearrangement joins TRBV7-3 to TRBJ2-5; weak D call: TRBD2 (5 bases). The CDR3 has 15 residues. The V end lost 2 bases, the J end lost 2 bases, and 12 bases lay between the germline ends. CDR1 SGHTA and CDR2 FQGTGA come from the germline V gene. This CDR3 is CASSLQSGMQETQYF. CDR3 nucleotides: TGTGCCAGCAGCTTACAGTCCGGGATGCAAGAGACCCAGTACTTC.

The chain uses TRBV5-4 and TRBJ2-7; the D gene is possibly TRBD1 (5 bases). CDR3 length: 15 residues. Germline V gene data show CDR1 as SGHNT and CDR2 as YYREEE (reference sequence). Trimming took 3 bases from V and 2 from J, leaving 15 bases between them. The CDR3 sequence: CASSWGTGLPYEQYF. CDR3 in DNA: TGTGCCAGCAGCTGGGGCACAGGCCTCCCCTACGAGCAGTACTTC.

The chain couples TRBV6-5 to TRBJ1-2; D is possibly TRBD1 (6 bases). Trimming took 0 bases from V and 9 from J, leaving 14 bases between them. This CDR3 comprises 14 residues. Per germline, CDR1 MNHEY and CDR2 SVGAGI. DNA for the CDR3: TGTGCCAGCAGTTACTCCAACAGGGTATCGCGCTACACCTTC. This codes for CASSYSNRVSRYTF.

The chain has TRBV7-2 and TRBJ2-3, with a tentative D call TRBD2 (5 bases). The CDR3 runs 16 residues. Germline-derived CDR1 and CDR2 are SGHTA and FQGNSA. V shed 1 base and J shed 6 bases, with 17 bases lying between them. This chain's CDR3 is CASSLVRVGVGDTQYF. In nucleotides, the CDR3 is TGTGCCAGCAGCTTAGTGAGGGTTGGTGTGGGTGATACGCAGTATTTT.

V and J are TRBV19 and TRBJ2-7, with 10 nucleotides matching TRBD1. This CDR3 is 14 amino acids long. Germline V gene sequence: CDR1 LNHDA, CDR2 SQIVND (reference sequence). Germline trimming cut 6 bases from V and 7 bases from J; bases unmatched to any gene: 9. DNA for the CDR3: TGTGCCAGTAGCCTTGACAGGGGGCGAAGGGAGCAGTACTTC. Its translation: CASSLDRGRREQYF.

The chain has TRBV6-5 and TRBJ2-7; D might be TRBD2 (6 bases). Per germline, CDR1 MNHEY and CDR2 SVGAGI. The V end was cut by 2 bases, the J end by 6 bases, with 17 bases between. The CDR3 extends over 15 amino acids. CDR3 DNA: TGTGCCAGCAGTTACAGTCGGGAGTTAGGGAGCGAGCAGTACTTC. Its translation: CASSYSRELGSEQYF.

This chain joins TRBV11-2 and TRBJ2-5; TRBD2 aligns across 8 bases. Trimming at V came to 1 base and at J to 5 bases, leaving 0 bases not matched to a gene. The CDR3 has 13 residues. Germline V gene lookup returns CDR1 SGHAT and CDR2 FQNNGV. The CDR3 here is CASSLGGRETQYF. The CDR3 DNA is TGTGCCAGCAGCTTAGGCGGGAGGGAGACCCAGTACTTC.

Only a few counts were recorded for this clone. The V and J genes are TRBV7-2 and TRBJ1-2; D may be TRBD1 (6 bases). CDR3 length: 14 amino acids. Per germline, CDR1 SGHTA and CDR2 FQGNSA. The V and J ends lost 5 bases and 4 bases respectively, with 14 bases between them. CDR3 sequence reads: CASSVPQGRYGYTF. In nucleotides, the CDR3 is TGTGCCAGCAGCGTCCCACAGGGTCGCTATGGCTACACCTTC.

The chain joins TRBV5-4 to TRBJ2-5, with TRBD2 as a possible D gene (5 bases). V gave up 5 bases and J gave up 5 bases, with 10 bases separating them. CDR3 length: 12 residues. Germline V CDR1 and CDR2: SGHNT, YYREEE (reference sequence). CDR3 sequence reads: CASRDRGETQYF. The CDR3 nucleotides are TGTGCCAGCAGGGACCGAGGGGAGACCCAGTACTTC. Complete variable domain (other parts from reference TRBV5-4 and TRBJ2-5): ETGVTQSPTHLIKTRGQQVTLRCSSQSGHNTVSWYQQALGQGPQFIFQYYREEENGRGNFPPRFSGLQFPNYSSELNVNALELDDSALYLCASRDRGETQYFGPGTRLLVL.

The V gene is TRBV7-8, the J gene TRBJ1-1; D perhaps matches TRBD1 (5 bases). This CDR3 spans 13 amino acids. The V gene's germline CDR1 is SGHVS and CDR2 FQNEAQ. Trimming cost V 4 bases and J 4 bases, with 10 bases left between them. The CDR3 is CASSSDSPTEAFF. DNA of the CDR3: TGTGCCAGCAGCTCAGACAGTCCCACTGAAGCTTTCTTT.

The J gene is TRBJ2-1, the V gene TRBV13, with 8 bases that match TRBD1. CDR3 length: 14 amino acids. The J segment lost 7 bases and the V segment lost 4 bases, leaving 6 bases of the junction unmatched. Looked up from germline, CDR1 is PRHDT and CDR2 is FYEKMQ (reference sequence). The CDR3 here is CASSYQGAGNEQFF. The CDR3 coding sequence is TGTGCCAGCAGCTACCAGGGGGCCGGGAATGAGCAGTTCTTC.

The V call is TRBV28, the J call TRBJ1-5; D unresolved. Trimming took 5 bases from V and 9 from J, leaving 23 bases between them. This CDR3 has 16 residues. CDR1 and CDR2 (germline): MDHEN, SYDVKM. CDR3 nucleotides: TGTGCCAGCAGTCTCCGGTACGGACTAATGAAGGGGCCCCAGCATTTT. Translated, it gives CASSLRYGLMKGPQHF.

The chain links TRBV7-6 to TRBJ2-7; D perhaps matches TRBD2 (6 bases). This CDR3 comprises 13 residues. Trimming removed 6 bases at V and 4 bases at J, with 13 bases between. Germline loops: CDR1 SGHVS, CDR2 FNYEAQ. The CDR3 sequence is CASRRDGGYEQYF. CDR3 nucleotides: TGTGCCAGCAGGCGGGACGGAGGATACGAGCAGTACTTC.

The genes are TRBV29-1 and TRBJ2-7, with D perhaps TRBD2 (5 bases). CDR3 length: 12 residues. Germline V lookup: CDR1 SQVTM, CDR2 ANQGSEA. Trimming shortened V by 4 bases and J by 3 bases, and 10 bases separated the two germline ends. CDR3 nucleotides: TGCAGCGTTGGAGACTACTACTACGAGCAGTACTTC. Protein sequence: CSVGDYYYEQYF.

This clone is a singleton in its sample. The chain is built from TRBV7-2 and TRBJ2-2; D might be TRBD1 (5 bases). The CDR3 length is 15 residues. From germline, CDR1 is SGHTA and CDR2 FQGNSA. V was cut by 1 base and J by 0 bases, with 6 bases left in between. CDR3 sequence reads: CASSLEGTNTGELFF. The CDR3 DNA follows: TGTGCCAGCAGCTTAGAGGGGACGAACACCGGGGAGCTGTTTTTT.

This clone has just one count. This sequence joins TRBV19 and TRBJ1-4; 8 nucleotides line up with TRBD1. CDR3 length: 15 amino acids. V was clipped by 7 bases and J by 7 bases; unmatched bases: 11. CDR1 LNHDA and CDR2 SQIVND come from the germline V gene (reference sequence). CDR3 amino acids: CASTTIQGAGEKLFF. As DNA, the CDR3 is TGTGCCAGTACCACCATCCAGGGGGCGGGTGAAAAACTGTTTTTT.

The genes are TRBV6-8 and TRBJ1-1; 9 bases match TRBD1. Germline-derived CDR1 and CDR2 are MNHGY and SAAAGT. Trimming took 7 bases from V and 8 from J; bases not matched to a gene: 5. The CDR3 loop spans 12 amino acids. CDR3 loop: CASKYTGGEAFF. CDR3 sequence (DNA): TGTGCCAGCAAATATACAGGGGGCGAAGCTTTCTTT.

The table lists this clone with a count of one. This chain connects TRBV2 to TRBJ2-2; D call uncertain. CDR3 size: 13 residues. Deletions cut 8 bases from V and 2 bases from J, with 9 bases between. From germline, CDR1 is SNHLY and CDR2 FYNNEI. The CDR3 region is CASSVRNTGELFF. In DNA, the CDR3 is TGTGCCAGCTCGGTCCGTAACACCGGGGAGCTGTTTTTT.

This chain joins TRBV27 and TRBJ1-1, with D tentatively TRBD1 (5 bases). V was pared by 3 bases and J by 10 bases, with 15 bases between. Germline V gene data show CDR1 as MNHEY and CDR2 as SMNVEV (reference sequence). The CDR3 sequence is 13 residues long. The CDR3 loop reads CASSFEGGAGAFF. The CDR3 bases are TGTGCCAGCAGTTTCGAAGGCGGGGCGGGAGCTTTCTTT.